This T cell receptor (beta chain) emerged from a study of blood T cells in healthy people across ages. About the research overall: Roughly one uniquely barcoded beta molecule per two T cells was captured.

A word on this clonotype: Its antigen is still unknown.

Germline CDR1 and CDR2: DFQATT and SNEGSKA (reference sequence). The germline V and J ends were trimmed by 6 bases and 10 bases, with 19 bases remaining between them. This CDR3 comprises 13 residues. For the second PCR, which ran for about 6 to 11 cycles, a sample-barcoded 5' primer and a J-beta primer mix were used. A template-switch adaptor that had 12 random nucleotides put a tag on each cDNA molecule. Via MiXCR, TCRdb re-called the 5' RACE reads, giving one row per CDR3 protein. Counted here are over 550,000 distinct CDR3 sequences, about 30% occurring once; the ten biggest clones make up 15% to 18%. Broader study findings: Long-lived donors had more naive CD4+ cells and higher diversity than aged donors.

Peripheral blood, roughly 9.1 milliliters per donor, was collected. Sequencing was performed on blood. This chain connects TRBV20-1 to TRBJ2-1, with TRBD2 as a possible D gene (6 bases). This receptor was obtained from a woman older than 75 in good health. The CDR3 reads CSASRDSPGEQFF. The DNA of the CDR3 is TGCAGTGCCAGCCGGGACTCCCCTGGGGAGCAGTTCTTC.